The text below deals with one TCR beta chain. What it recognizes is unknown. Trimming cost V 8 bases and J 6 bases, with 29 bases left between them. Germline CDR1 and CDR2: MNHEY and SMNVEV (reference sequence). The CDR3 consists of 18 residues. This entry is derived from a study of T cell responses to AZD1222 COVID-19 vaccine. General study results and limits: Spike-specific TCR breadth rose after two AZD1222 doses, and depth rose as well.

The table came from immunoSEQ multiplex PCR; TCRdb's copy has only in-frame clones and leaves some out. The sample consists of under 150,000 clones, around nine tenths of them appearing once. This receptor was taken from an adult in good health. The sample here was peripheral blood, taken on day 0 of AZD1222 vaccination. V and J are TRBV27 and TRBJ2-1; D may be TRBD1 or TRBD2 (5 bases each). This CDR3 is CASATNTRGGFALNEQFF. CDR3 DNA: TGTGCCAGCGCGACGAACACCCGGGGCGGATTCGCCCTCAATGAGCAGTTCTTC.